Listed below are T cell receptor beta chains from one sample, sequenced in a study of vaccination and CD4 T cells after COVID-19. These receptors have no known antigen. Using its own MiXCR run on the PCR reads, TCRdb lists one record per CDR3 protein. The sample consists of 15,000 to 20,000 distinct CDR3 sequences, 51% of them appearing once. This specimen was CD4+ T cells from blood, cultured in vitro, taken before SARS-CoV-2 vaccination. All receptors come from a human donor who had recovered from COVID-19. The CDR3 runs from the conserved cysteine through the conserved F or W. D genes are given only for firm matches. Size is stated for part of the rows, as once, few or many counts, or as a class when the clone is expanded.

abundance	d_gene	j_gene	v_gene	CDR3aa	CDR3nt
.	.	TRBJ1-1	TRBV7-2	CASSLSGGSNTEAFF	TGTGCCAGCAGCTTATCTGGGGGGTCGAACACTGAAGCTTTCTTT
.	.	TRBJ2-4	TRBV6-5	CASSYSGGLAKNIQYF	TGTGCCAGCAGTTACTCGGGGGGGCTAGCCAAAAACATTCAGTACTTC
few	.	TRBJ1-5	TRBV20-1	CSASPGGDQPQHF	TGCAGTGCTAGCCCGGGGGGCGATCAGCCCCAGCATTTT
.	.	TRBJ1-1	TRBV23-1	CASSQRVRRNHEAFF	TGCGCCAGCAGTCAAAGGGTCCGACGAAACCACGAAGCTTTCTTT
.	.	TRBJ1-5	TRBV19	CASSIEENQPQHF	TGTGCCAGTAGTATAGAGGAGAATCAGCCCCAGCATTTT
few	.	TRBJ1-2	TRBV7-2	CASGTGYGYTF	TGTGCCAGCGGGACCGGCTATGGCTACACCTTC
.	TRBD2	TRBJ2-5	TRBV20-1	CSARTSGRETQYF	TGCAGTGCCAGGACTAGCGGGAGGGAGACCCAGTACTTC
.	.	TRBJ1-3	TRBV6-5	CAITYGNTIYF	TGTGCCATCACTTATGGAAACACCATATATTTT
.	TRBD2	TRBJ2-3	TRBV6-1	CASSELRGGPDTQYF	TGTGCCAGCAGTGAATTGAGGGGAGGGCCAGATACGCAGTATTTT
few	.	TRBJ2-5	TRBV2	CASSELAVSQETQYF	TGTGCCAGCAGTGAATTAGCGGTTTCACAAGAGACCCAGTACTTC
.	.	TRBJ1-5	TRBV5-5	CASSLGRGGDNQPQHF	TGTGCCAGCAGCTTGGGCAGGGGCGGGGATAATCAGCCCCAGCATTTT
few	TRBD2	TRBJ2-7	TRBV19	CASSTPRNGRTSGRVVGSYEQYF	TGTGCCAGTAGTACCCCACGGAACGGTAGGACTAGCGGGAGGGTGGTCGGATCCTACGAGCAGTACTTC
few	TRBD1	TRBJ2-5	TRBV24-1	CATSDYTGAQETQYF	TGTGCCACCAGTGATTACACAGGGGCCCAAGAGACCCAGTACTTC
.	TRBD2	TRBJ2-1	TRBV20-1	CSARKGLAYNEQFF	TGCAGTGCTAGAAAGGGACTAGCTTACAATGAGCAGTTCTTC
.	.	TRBJ2-6	TRBV20-1	CSARQTNSGANVLTF	TGCAGTGCTCGACAGACTAACTCTGGGGCCAACGTCCTGACTTTC
.	TRBD2	TRBJ2-1	TRBV19	CASRPAGGPHEQFF	TGTGCCAGTCGGCCAGCGGGAGGGCCCCATGAGCAGTTCTTC
.	.	TRBJ2-1	TRBV20-1	CSARLPGLSGVNEQFF	TGCAGTGCTAGGCTTCCTGGGCTATCGGGGGTTAATGAGCAGTTCTTC
once	TRBD1	TRBJ2-1	TRBV20-1	CSARDLGTGVNGQFF	TGCAGTGCTAGAGATCTCGGGACAGGGGTCAATGGGCAGTTCTTC
few	.	TRBJ2-6	TRBV7-2	CASSLGPGAGANVLTF	TGTGCCAGCAGCTTAGGTCCGGGGGCTGGGGCCAACGTCCTGACTTTC
.	.	TRBJ2-1	TRBV10-3	CAISETAATPGEQFF	TGTGCCATCAGTGAGACAGCGGCCACCCCGGGAGAGCAGTTCTTC
.	.	TRBJ2-4	TRBV7-8	CASSLDLAKNIQYF	TGTGCCAGCAGCTTAGACCTAGCCAAAAACATTCAGTACTTC
few	TRBD2	TRBJ2-7	TRBV7-3	CASSLNPGSGSYEQYF	TGTGCCAGCAGCTTAAACCCGGGTAGCGGGAGTTACGAGCAGTACTTC
once	.	TRBJ2-4	TRBV6-1	CSSSDRFLAKNIQYF	TGTTCCAGCAGTGACAGGTTTCTAGCCAAAAACATTCAGTACTTC
once	TRBD1	TRBJ2-7	TRBV20-1	CSARERVDRGNYEQYF	TGCAGTGCTAGAGAGAGAGTCGACAGGGGGAACTACGAGCAGTACTTC
.	TRBD1	TRBJ2-3	TRBV24-1	CATSDLHGQGAADTQYF	TGTGCCACCAGTGATTTGCATGGGCAGGGGGCTGCAGATACGCAGTATTTT
.	.	TRBJ1-3	TRBV7-9	CASSPLIIGNTIYF	TGTGCCAGCAGCCCCCTCATCATTGGAAACACCATATATTTT
.	.	TRBJ2-3	TRBV7-9	CASSLSGTTDTQYF	TGTGCCAGCAGCTTAAGCGGAACCACAGATACGCAGTATTTT
large	TRBD2	TRBJ2-1	TRBV6-1	CASQSRLGRESYNEQFF	TGTGCCAGTCAATCCCGGTTAGGGCGGGAGAGCTACAATGAGCAGTTCTTC
.	.	TRBJ1-4	TRBV20-1	CSARGQGNEKLFF	TGCAGTGCTAGAGGTCAGGGTAATGAAAAACTGTTTTTT
.	.	TRBJ1-2	TRBV7-2	CASSVNPNAAYGYTF	TGTGCCAGCAGCGTAAACCCTAATGCTGCCTATGGCTACACCTTC
.	TRBD1	TRBJ1-5	TRBV19	CASKDRDNQPQHF	TGTGCCAGTAAAGACAGGGATAATCAGCCCCAGCATTTT
.	.	TRBJ2-3	TRBV19	CALRDTTDTQYF	TGTGCCCTCCGGGACACTACAGATACGCAGTATTTT
.	.	TRBJ2-1	TRBV15	CATSRGMTYNEQFF	TGTGCCACCAGCAGAGGGATGACCTACAATGAGCAGTTCTTC
.	TRBD2	TRBJ2-1	TRBV20-1	CSARVTTSGDYNEQFF	TGCAGTGCTAGAGTCACGACTAGCGGGGACTACAATGAGCAGTTCTTC
few	TRBD2	TRBJ2-3	TRBV20-1	CSAFWAGGSDTQYF	TGCAGTGCTTTTTGGGCGGGAGGGTCAGATACGCAGTATTTT
few	TRBD1	TRBJ1-1	TRBV6-1	CASRRGQGSEAFF	TGTGCCAGCAGAAGGGGGCAGGGCTCTGAAGCTTTCTTT
.	.	TRBJ2-2	TRBV6-1	CASTRSLNTGELFF	TGTGCCAGCACCAGATCGTTGAACACCGGGGAGCTGTTTTTT
.	.	TRBJ1-3	TRBV7-2	CACSDRVSSGNTIYF	TGTGCCTGCTCAGATCGGGTGAGCTCTGGAAACACCATATATTTT
few	.	TRBJ1-2	TRBV20-1	CSARGRQQANYGYTF	TGCAGTGCTAGAGGACGGCAGCAAGCTAACTATGGCTACACCTTC
.	TRBD1	TRBJ1-5	TRBV20-1	CSATKDRPRGPQHF	TGCAGTGCCACCAAGGACAGGCCACGAGGGCCCCAGCATTTT
.	.	TRBJ1-4	TRBV6-5	CASSYYGRGEEKLFF	TGTGCCAGCAGTTACTATGGCAGGGGCGAAGAAAAACTGTTTTTT
.	TRBD2	TRBJ2-3	TRBV5-4	CASSSGTSGRHVF	TGTGCCAGCAGCTCGGGGACTAGCGGGCGTCATGTTTTT